Included here is one T cell receptor (beta chain) sequence, with context. The time point here: pretreatment peripheral blood. The CDR3 sequence is 17 residues long. V gave up 0 bases and J gave up 4 bases; unmatched junction bases: 6. Germline V gene lookup returns CDR1 LGHNA and CDR2 YNFKEQ. Produced via immunoSEQ multiplex PCR; TCRdb's table is partial and in-frame only. The repertoire holds some 90,000 clones, with more than 70% as singletons. The sample comes from a study of PD-L1 blockade in urothelial cancer. Turning to the study itself: Patients took up atezolizumab around 2014 at 1,200 mg intravenously every 3 weeks.

This receptor was identified in a woman of 80 years or more with urothelial cancer. The input for sequencing was PBMCs, taken around atezolizumab (anti-PD-L1) treatment. This chain connects TRBV4-2 to TRBJ2-2; 9 bases are a match to TRBD2. The CDR3 bases are TGTGCCAGCAGCCAAGAAATAGCGGGAGAGGCCACCGGGGAGCTGTTTTTT. It encodes CASSQEIAGEATGELFF.